Listed below are T cell receptor beta chains from one sample, sequenced in a study of blood T cell repertoires in COVID-19. Here immunoSEQ multiplex PCR was the method, and the copy in TCRdb shows in-frame clones only, minus some. The repertoire has roughly 330,000 clones, 87% of them found once; the top ten carry approximately 5%. Sequencing was done on a sample of PBMCs or T cells enriched from blood (not recorded which). These receptors were collected from a woman aged 25 to 39 who had recovered from COVID-19. Both conserved end residues are trimmed from each CDR3. Each record gives: J gene, V gene, CDR3 protein.

TRBJ2-2	TRBV29-1	SVDGQANTGELF
TRBJ2-1	TRBV7-3	ASSLAVGGTYNEQF
TRBJ2-3	TRBV29-1	SVERGRTDTQY
TRBJ1-1	TRBV11-2	ASTPSLVNTEAF
TRBJ2-5	TRBV6-5	ASSTSGETQY
TRBJ2-7	TRBV15	ATSKTGLGSSYEQY
TRBJ1-2	TRBV4-1	ASSQERSGSYGYT
TRBJ2-5	TRBV7-9	ASSYQGTVGPQY
TRBJ1-2	TRBV13	ASSLGRGLGYT
TRBJ1-1	TRBV2	ASRAGTGIEAF
TRBJ1-3	TRBV9	ASRESGTGQGPNGSGNTIY
TRBJ2-3	TRBV5-1	ASSLYAAGSTDTQY
TRBJ2-3	TRBV3-1/TRBV3-2	ASSHLSGRSTDTQY
TRBJ1-2	TRBV7-2	ASRSDRANGYT
TRBJ2-7	TRBV19	ASSIAGDRAPTEQY
TRBJ1-1	TRBV7-9	ASSSKGETEAF
TRBJ1-1	TRBV10-3	AISESRDTEAF
TRBJ1-5	TRBV18	ASSPLGSSNQPQH
TRBJ1-1	TRBV4-1	ASSQTRNTEAF
TRBJ2-5	TRBV9	ASSEGLGGRETQY
TRBJ1-1	TRBV3-1/TRBV3-2	ASSQVPSTEAF
TRBJ1-1	TRBV11-3	ASSLEGGANTEAF
TRBJ1-1	TRBV7-3	ASSTGRGNTEAF
TRBJ1-6	TRBV19	ASRRYFSDNSPLH
TRBJ1-2	TRBV29-1	SVVGAQGYGYT
TRBJ1-3	TRBV7-9	ASVERIKQQPAGGNTIY
TRBJ1-2	TRBV30	AWTRWQLGYGYT
TRBJ1-2	TRBV12-3/TRBV12-4	ASSVETGHGYT
TRBJ1-2	TRBV29-1	SVDPGVGYT
TRBJ1-2	TRBV30	AWSDGSGGYT
TRBJ1-3	TRBV29-1	SVDARDTIY
TRBJ1-1	TRBV2	ASSEYYGLKNTEAF
TRBJ1-1	TRBV3-1/TRBV3-2	ASSPDSMNTEAF
TRBJ1-2	TRBV9	ASSLRTESNYGYT
TRBJ1-5	TRBV27	ASSLTPGVQPQH